This entry lists 32 T cell receptor beta chains sequenced from one sample in a study of cytomegalovirus exposure and HLA in healthy donors. A multiplex PCR was run with 60 Vbeta primers and 13 Jbeta primers. The assay was immunoSEQ multiplex PCR, and TCRdb's table has in-frame clones only and misses some. The data contain fewer than 250,000 clones, approximately 80% of them seen just once; the ten biggest clones take up roughly 14%. Sequencing was done on a sample of PBMCs. These receptors came from a young woman in good health and CMV-seropositive.

The chain carries TRBV7-9 and TRBJ1-2, with TRBD1 matching over 7 bases. CDR1 and CDR2 (germline): SEHNR, FQNEAQ (reference sequence). The CDR3 length is 14 residues. V gave up 1 base and J gave up 8 bases; unmatched junction bases: 7. CDR3 in amino acids: CASSLEGGRGGYTF. CDR3 DNA: TGTGCCAGCAGCTTAGAAGGGGGCAGGGGAGGCTACACCTTC.

The rearrangement links TRBV21-1 to TRBJ2-1; TRBD2, the table's D call, was not compared with the DNA. TRBV21-1 is termed a pseudogene. This CDR3 contains 18 residues. The CDR3 sequence: CASSDRTSGRALANEQFF. In nucleotides, the CDR3 is TGTGCCAGCAGCGATAGGACTAGCGGGAGGGCCTTAGCAAATGAGCAGTTCTTC.

This clone was observed a handful of times. The chain has TRBV19 and TRBJ2-7, with TRBD1 identical over 9 bases. V trimming: 4 bases; J trimming: 2 bases; junction bases outside the gene matches: 3. The CDR3 loop spans 14 amino acids. The germline gives CDR1 LNHDA, CDR2 SQIVND (reference sequence). For the CDR3, the DNA is TGTGCCAGTAGTAAAGGGACAGGGACCTACGAGCAGTACTTC. Its translation is CASSKGTGTYEQYF.

The chain couples TRBV10-3 to TRBJ2-5; 9 bases fit TRBD2. Germline V gene data show CDR1 as ENHRY and CDR2 as SYGVKD. The V gene end was trimmed by 2 bases and the J gene end by 2 bases; junction bases not matched to a gene: 12. The CDR3 sequence is 18 residues long. The CDR3 nucleotides read TGTGCCATCAGTGAGCTCGGAGGGCGGGGGGGCCGTCAAGAGACCCAGTACTTC. Protein sequence: CAISELGGRGGRQETQYF.

The chain joins TRBV6-5 to TRBJ2-2; no clear D. Germline CDR1 is MNHEY and CDR2 is SVGAGI. V was clipped by 6 bases and J by 6 bases, with 8 bases between them. The CDR3 loop spans 12 amino acids. The chain's CDR3 is CASRTHPGELFF. CDR3 coding DNA: TGTGCCAGCAGAACACACCCCGGGGAGCTGTTTTTT.

This clone has a single count. The rearrangement links TRBV28 to TRBJ2-7; the match to TRBD1 covers 10 bases. Trimming took 6 bases from V and 0 from J; bases not matched to a gene: 5. The CDR3 sequence is 15 residues long. The germline CDR1 and CDR2 sequences are MDHEN and SYDVKM. CDR3 in amino acids: CASRTGQGNSYEQYF. Written as DNA, the CDR3 is TGTGCCAGCAGAACGGGACAGGGGAACTCCTACGAGCAGTACTTC.

The chain joins TRBV2 to TRBJ1-3; 11 bases fit TRBD1. The trim removed 6 bases at V and 8 bases at J, leaving 12 bases unmatched. The V gene's germline CDR1 is SNHLY and CDR2 FYNNEI. This CDR3 contains 16 residues. CDR3 DNA sequence: TGTGCCAGCAGCCGCCGGACAGGGGGCCTTCAGGACACCATATATTTT. Translation: CASSRRTGGLQDTIYF. Filled out from reference TRBV2 and TRBJ1-3, the complete variable domain reads EPEVTQTPSHQVTQMGQEVILRCVPISNHLYFYWYRQILGQKVEFLVSFYNNEISEKSEIFDDQFSVERPDGSNFTLKIRSTKLEDSAMYFCASSRRTGGLQDTIYFGEGSWLTVV.

The V call is TRBV13, the J call TRBJ2-1; D may be TRBD1 (5 bases). Trimming removed 2 bases from V and 7 bases from J, with 6 bases in between. The V gene's germline CDR1 is PRHDT and CDR2 FYEKMQ (reference sequence). CDR3 size: 12 residues. CDR3 sequence (DNA): TGTGCCAGCAGCTTAAGGGGAAATGAGCAGTTCTTC. This sequence encodes CASSLRGNEQFF.

V usage is TRBV29-1 and J usage is TRBJ2-3, with 7 positions matching TRBD2. CDR1 is SQVTM and CDR2 is ANQGSEA in the germline V gene. This CDR3 region has 15 residues. Trimming cost V 6 bases and J 2 bases; bases outside gene matches: 11. CDR3 amino acids: CSVPLSGSNTDTQYF. The DNA for the CDR3 is TGCAGCGTCCCCCTTAGCGGGTCGAACACAGATACGCAGTATTTT.

The rearrangement uses TRBV30 and TRBJ2-3, with TRBD1 identical over 7 bases. Per the germline V gene, CDR1 is GTSNPN and CDR2 is SVGIG (reference sequence). The CDR3 loop spans 14 amino acids. V lost 7 bases and J lost 2; bases outside the gene matches: 9. CDR3: CASETGRATDTQYF. CDR3 coding DNA: TGTGCCTCGGAGACAGGGAGAGCCACAGATACGCAGTATTTT.

The rearrangement uses TRBV4-1 and TRBJ1-2; 9 bases map to TRBD1. With V trimmed by 1 base and J by 4 bases, 10 bases remained unmatched. The CDR3 has 17 residues. Germline-derived CDR1 and CDR2 are MGHRA and YSYEKL. As DNA, the CDR3 is TGCGCCAGCAGCCAAGCCCCGGGACAGGGTTTTCTCTATGGCTACACCTTC. It specifies CASSQAPGQGFLYGYTF.

Only one count was recorded for this clone. Relative to the germline gene, one junction end is altered; a read error may explain this. The gene calls are TRBV7-9 and TRBJ1-1, with D possibly TRBD1 on 6 matching bases. The germline V gene encodes CDR1 SEHNR and CDR2 FQNEAQ (reference sequence). This CDR3 region has 16 residues. The CDR3 loop is CSSSLSAGQPNTEAFF. CDR3 bases: TGTTCCAGCAGCTTATCCGCTGGACAGCCGAACACTGAAGCTTTCTTT. The full variable domain, its missing parts supplied by reference TRBV7-9 and TRBJ1-1, is DTGVSQNPRHKITKRGQNVTFRCDPISEHNRLYWYRQTLGQGPEFLTYFQNEAQLEKSRLLSDRFSAERPKGSFSTLEIQRTEQGDSAMYLCSSSLSAGQPNTEAFFGQGTRLTVV.

In its sample, this clone was seen once. The genes are TRBV6-5 and TRBJ1-2; 7 bases map to TRBD1. Germline CDR1 and CDR2: MNHEY and SVGAGI. CDR3 length equals 14 residues. The V gene end was trimmed by 5 bases and the J gene end by 7 bases; junction bases not matched to a gene: 10. The CDR3: CASSPRQGSSGYTF. In nucleotides, the CDR3 is TGTGCCAGCAGTCCTCGACAGGGTAGTTCTGGCTACACCTTC.

This clone was seen a few times. The gene calls are TRBV2 and TRBJ2-4, with D uncertain. Trimming stripped 7 bases from V and 1 base from J, with 11 bases between. This CDR3 has 14 residues. Germline CDR1 reads SNHLY; CDR2 reads FYNNEI. The CDR3 DNA is TGTGCCAGCATACCGAGATTGGCCAAAAACATTCAGTACTTC. It translates to CASIPRLAKNIQYF.

This clone has just a few counts. This chain uses TRBV5-4 with TRBJ2-7; 7 bases map to TRBD1. CDR3 length: 15 amino acids. The ends lost 3 bases at V and 2 bases at J; junction bases unmatched: 8. Germline CDR1 and CDR2: SGHNT and YYREEE (reference sequence). The CDR3 nucleotides read TGTGCCAGCAGCTCACAACCGGGACAGACCTACGAGCAGTACTTC. It encodes CASSSQPGQTYEQYF.

This chain connects TRBV18 to TRBJ2-1; TRBD2 matches 8 bases. With V trimmed by 3 bases and J by 0 bases, 13 bases remained unmatched. The CDR3 sequence is 19 residues long. Germline V gives CDR1 KGHSH, CDR2 LQKENI. Here the CDR3 reads CASSPPAGALRSSYNEQFF. The CDR3 bases are TGTGCCAGCTCACCTCCAGCGGGGGCTCTCAGGAGCTCCTACAATGAGCAGTTCTTC. The full variable domain, its missing parts supplied by reference TRBV18 and TRBJ2-1, is NAGVMQNPRHLVRRRGQEARLRCSPMKGHSHVYWYRQLPEEGLKFMVYLQKENIIDESGMPKERFSAEFPKEGPSILRIQQVVRGDSAAYFCASSPPAGALRSSYNEQFFGPGTRLTVL.

CDR3 bases: TGCGCCAGCAGCTCCCCCACCGACAGGGCCGCCACCGGGGAGCTGTTTTTT. As protein: CASSSPTDRAATGELFF. The chain carries TRBV5-1 and TRBJ2-2; 7 bases match TRBD1. The germline CDR1 and CDR2 sequences are SGHRS and YFSETQ. V trimming: 3 bases; J trimming: 4 bases; junction bases outside the gene matches: 12. There are 17 residues in the CDR3.

J is TRBJ2-6 and V is TRBV18, with 9 bases that match TRBD1. V lost 2 bases to trimming and J lost 1 base; unmatched junction nucleotides: 3. This CDR3 is built from 17 residues. Germline V gene lookup returns CDR1 KGHSH and CDR2 LQKENI. As DNA, the CDR3 is TGTGCCAGCTCACCATCAGGACAGGGGTCTGGGGCCAACGTCCTGACTTTC. It specifies CASSPSGQGSGANVLTF.

On this clone: One end of the junction fails to match germline, which may point to a read error. The gene calls are TRBV29-1 and TRBJ2-2; perhaps TRBD2 as D (5 bases). The germline V gene encodes CDR1 SQVTM and CDR2 ANQGSEA. This CDR3 has 15 residues. CDR3 sequence: CSVESRERNTGELLF. The CDR3 region has the DNA TGCAGCGTTGAAAGTCGGGAACGGAACACCGGGGAGCTGCTTTTT.

The gene calls are TRBV7-9 and TRBJ1-3; D gene unclear. Germline V gives CDR1 SEHNR, CDR2 FQNEAQ (reference sequence). Trimming pared 7 bases from V and 4 bases from J, leaving 20 bases between. The CDR3 consists of 16 residues. The CDR3 region has the DNA TGTGCCAGCACTAGTCCCCGGCGGGCGAGAGGAAACACCATATATTTT. This sequence encodes CASTSPRRARGNTIYF.

J is TRBJ1-5 and V is TRBV6-6; D uncertain. Germline values: CDR1 MNHNY, CDR2 SVGAGI (reference sequence). V shed 2 bases and J shed 7 bases, with 9 bases lying between them. The CDR3 loop spans 13 amino acids. CDR3 coding DNA: TGTGCCAGCAGTTACGGGCCTGGACAGCCCCAGCATTTT. This codes for CASSYGPGQPQHF.

This clone has just one count. The J gene is TRBJ2-5, the V gene TRBV11-2; 8 positions match TRBD2. Trimming cost V 5 bases and J 11 bases; bases outside gene matches: 13. The CDR3 covers 14 residues. Germline-derived CDR1 and CDR2 are SGHAT and FQNNGV. The CDR3 spells CASSPSSGGREQYF. In nucleotides, the CDR3 is TGTGCCAGCAGCCCTTCGTCGGGAGGGCGGGAGCAGTACTTC.

The chain is built from TRBV6-4 and TRBJ2-2; D may be TRBD2 (5 bases). V was trimmed by 10 bases and J by 7 bases, leaving 19 bases between them. The CDR3 spans 14 residues. From germline, CDR1 is MRHNA and CDR2 SNTAGT. CDR3 sequence reads: CATHPRERVGELFF. CDR3 DNA: TGTGCCACCCATCCGAGGGAGAGGGTCGGGGAGCTGTTTTTT.

This clone was counted only a few times. The chain links TRBV28 to TRBJ2-7; no reliable D call. Germline V gives CDR1 MDHEN, CDR2 SYDVKM. This CDR3 contains 14 residues. Trimming pared 2 bases from V and 1 base from J, leaving 9 bases between. CDR3 amino acids: CASSLGRYSYEQYF. CDR3 bases: TGTGCCAGCAGTTTAGGCAGGTATTCCTACGAGCAGTACTTC.

The chain is built from TRBV28 and TRBJ2-5; TRBD2 aligns across 10 bases. CDR3 length: 16 residues. Germline values: CDR1 MDHEN, CDR2 SYDVKM. V gave up 2 bases and J gave up 2 bases; unmatched junction bases: 5. The DNA for the CDR3 is TGTGCCAGCAGTTTAGCTAGCGGGGGACCTCAAGAGACCCAGTACTTC. Translated, it gives CASSLASGGPQETQYF. The full variable domain, its missing parts supplied by reference TRBV28 and TRBJ2-5, is DVKVTQSSRYLVKRTGEKVFLECVQDMDHENMFWYRQDPGLGLRLIYFSYDVKMKEKGDIPEGYSVSREKKERFSLILESASTNQTSMYLCASSLASGGPQETQYFGPGTRLLVL.

The genes are TRBV11-2 and TRBJ2-5; D might be TRBD2 (6 bases). Germline V CDR1 and CDR2: SGHAT, FQNNGV. This CDR3 contains 14 residues. V lost 1 base, J lost 5 bases, and 11 bases lay in between. CDR3 nucleotide sequence: TGTGCCAGCAGCTTAGGCAGGGCGGGGGAGACCCAGTACTTC. This sequence encodes CASSLGRAGETQYF. The full variable domain, in which reference TRBV11-2 and TRBJ2-5 provide the parts outside the CDR3, is EAGVAQSPRYKIIEKRQSVAFWCNPISGHATLYWYQQILGQGPKLLIQFQNNGVVDDSQLPKDRFSAERLKGVDSTLKIQPAKLEDSAVYLCASSLGRAGETQYFGPGTRLLVL.

This clone was found a few times. The genes are TRBV13 and TRBJ1-1; the D gene is possibly TRBD1 (5 bases). Per germline, CDR1 PRHDT and CDR2 FYEKMQ (reference sequence). The ends were cut back, 2 bases at V and 1 base at J, with 11 bases in the middle. CDR3 length equals 15 residues. Here the CDR3 DNA reads TGTGCCAGCAGCTTATCCCTGGGGCAGAACACTGAAGCTTTCTTT. It specifies CASSLSLGQNTEAFF.

This sequence joins TRBV13 and TRBJ1-1; D is unclear. The CDR3 runs 14 residues. Germline V lookup: CDR1 PRHDT, CDR2 FYEKMQ (reference sequence). Trimming took off 0 bases at V and 6 bases at J, with 11 bases between the two ends. The CDR3 spells CASSLGRVFAEAFF. The CDR3 nucleotides read TGTGCCAGCAGCTTAGGGAGGGTCTTCGCTGAAGCTTTCTTT.

J is TRBJ1-2 and V is TRBV11-2; 8 bases line up with TRBD1. The V gene end was trimmed by 5 bases and the J gene end by 6 bases; junction bases not matched to a gene: 11. Germline V gene data show CDR1 as SGHAT and CDR2 as FQNNGV. The CDR3 has 15 residues. The CDR3 coding sequence is TGTGCCAGCAGCCCTCGGACAGGGCGTCATCATGGCTACACCTTC. Translation: CASSPRTGRHHGYTF.

This clone was found once. The chain joins TRBV19 to TRBJ2-5, with D unresolved. CDR3 length: 14 amino acids. Deletions cut 8 bases from V and 5 bases from J, with 18 bases between. The germline V gene has CDR1 LNHDA and CDR2 SQIVND (reference sequence). The CDR3 reads CASSPLRPGETQYF. In DNA, the CDR3 is TGTGCCAGTTCCCCCTTGAGGCCTGGGGAGACCCAGTACTTC.

This chain connects TRBV4-2 to TRBJ2-7; 9 nucleotides align to TRBD2. CDR3 length: 15 residues. CDR1 and CDR2 from the germline V gene are LGHNA and YNFKEQ. Germline trimming cut 0 bases from V and 5 bases from J; bases unmatched to any gene: 5. CDR3 in amino acids: CASSQEVRGGHEQYF. DNA for the CDR3: TGTGCCAGCAGCCAAGAAGTGCGGGGGGGTCACGAGCAGTACTTC.

V gene TRBV28 combines with J gene TRBJ1-2; 9 bases align to TRBD1. The CDR3 contains 18 residues. The germline CDR1 and CDR2 sequences are MDHEN and SYDVKM. Losses at the gene ends were 3 bases for V and 4 bases for J; bases not matched to a gene: 15. CDR3 loop: CASSFLTLSTGGSYGYTF. The CDR3, as DNA: TGTGCCAGCAGTTTCCTGACCCTGTCGACAGGGGGAAGCTATGGCTACACCTTC.